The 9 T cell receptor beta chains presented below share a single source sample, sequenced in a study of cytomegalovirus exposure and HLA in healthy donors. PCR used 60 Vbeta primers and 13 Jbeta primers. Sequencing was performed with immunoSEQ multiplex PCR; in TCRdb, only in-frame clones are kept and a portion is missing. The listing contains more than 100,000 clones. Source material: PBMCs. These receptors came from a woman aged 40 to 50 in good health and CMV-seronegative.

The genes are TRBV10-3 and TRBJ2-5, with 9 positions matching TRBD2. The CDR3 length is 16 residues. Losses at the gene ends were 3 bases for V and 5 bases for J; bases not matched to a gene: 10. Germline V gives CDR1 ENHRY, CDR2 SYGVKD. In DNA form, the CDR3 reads TGTGCCATCAGTGAAATGCGAGCGGGGGGATCCGAGACCCAGTACTTC. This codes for CAISEMRAGGSETQYF.

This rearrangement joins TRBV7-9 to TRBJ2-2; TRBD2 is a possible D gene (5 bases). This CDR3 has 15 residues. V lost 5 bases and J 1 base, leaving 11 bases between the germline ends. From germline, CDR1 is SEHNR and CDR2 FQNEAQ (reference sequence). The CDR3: CASSLARGNTGELFF. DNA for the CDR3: TGTGCCAGCAGCCTTGCCCGGGGGAACACCGGGGAGCTGTTTTTT.

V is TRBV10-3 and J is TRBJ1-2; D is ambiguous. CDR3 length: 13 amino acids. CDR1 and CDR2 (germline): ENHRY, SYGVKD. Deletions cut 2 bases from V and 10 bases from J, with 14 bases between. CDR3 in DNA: TGTGCCATCAGTGAGGCCCTCGAGGCAGTCTACACCTTC. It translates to CAISEALEAVYTF.

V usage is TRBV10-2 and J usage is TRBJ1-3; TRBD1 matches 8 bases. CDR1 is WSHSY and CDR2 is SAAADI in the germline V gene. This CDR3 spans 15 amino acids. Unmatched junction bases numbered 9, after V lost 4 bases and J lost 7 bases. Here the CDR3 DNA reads TGCGCCAGCAGTGCCCCGGACAGGGCGGGGAACACCATATATTTT. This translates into CASSAPDRAGNTIYF.

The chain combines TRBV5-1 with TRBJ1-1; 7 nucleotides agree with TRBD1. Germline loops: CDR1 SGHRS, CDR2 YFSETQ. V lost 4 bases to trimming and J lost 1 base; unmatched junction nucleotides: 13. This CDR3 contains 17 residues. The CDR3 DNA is TGCGCCAGCAGCCTTCAGGGCATACAGGGGACGAACACTGAAGCTTTCTTT. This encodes CASSLQGIQGTNTEAFF.

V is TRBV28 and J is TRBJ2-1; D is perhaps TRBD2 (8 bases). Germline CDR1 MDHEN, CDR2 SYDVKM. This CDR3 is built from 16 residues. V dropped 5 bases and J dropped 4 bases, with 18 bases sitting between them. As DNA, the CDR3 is TGTGCCAGCAGTCTGCGGGGGGACAGTGCGTACAATGAGCAGTTCTTC. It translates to CASSLRGDSAYNEQFF.

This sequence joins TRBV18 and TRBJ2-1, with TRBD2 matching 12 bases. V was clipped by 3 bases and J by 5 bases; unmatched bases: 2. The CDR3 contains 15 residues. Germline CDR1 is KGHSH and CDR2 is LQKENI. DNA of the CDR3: TGTGCCAGCTCACCCGGACTAGCGGGGAACAATGAGCAGTTCTTC. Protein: CASSPGLAGNNEQFF.

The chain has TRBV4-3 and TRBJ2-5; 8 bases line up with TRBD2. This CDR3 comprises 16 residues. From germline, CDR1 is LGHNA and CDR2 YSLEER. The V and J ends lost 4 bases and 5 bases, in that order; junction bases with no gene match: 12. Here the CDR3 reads CASSRIGGGPGETQYF. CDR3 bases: TGCGCCAGCAGCCGTATAGGCGGGGGGCCGGGGGAGACCCAGTACTTC.

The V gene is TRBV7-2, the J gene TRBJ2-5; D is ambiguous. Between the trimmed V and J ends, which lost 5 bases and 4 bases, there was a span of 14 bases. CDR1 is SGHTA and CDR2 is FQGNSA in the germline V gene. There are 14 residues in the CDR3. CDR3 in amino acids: CASSPEELVETQYF. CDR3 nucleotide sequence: TGTGCCAGCAGCCCCGAGGAGCTAGTAGAGACCCAGTACTTC.